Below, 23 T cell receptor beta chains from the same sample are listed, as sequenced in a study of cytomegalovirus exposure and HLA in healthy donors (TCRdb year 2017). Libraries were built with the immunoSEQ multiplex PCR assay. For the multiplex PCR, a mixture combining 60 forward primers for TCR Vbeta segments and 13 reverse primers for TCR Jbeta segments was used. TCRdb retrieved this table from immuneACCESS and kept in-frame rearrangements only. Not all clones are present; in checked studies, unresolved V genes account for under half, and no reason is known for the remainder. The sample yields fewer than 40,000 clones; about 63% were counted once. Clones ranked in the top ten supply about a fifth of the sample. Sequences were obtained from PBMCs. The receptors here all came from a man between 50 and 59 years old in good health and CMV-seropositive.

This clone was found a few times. This CDR3 is CASSFKGGDGYTF. The CDR3, as DNA: TGTGCCAGCAGCTTCAAGGGCGGGGATGGCTACACCTTC. This chain joins TRBV7-9 and TRBJ1-2; D ambiguous. The CDR3 has 13 amino acids. The ends were cut back, 3 bases at V and 6 bases at J, with 11 bases in the middle. Germline CDR1 reads SEHNR; CDR2 reads FQNEAQ (reference sequence).

CDR3 DNA: TGTGCCTGGAGCTTCGGTACCGGGGAGCTGTTTTTT. The encoded protein is CAWSFGTGELFF. J is TRBJ2-2 and V is TRBV30; D ambiguous. Germline assignment: CDR1 GTSNPN and CDR2 SVGIG (reference sequence). This CDR3 is built from 12 residues. V was clipped by 3 bases and J by 5 bases, with 7 bases between them.

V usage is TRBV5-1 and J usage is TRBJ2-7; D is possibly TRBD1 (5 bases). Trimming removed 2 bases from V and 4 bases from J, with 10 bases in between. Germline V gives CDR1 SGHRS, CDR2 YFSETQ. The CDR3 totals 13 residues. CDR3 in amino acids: CASSFSTAYEQYF. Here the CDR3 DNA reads TGCGCCAGCAGCTTTTCGACAGCTTACGAGCAGTACTTC.

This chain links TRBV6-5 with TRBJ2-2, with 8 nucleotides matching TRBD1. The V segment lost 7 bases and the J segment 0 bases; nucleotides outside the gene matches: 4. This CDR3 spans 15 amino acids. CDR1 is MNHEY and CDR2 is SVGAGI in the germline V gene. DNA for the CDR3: TGTGCCAGCATCCGGACAGGGCCGAACACCGGGGAGCTGTTTTTT. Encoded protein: CASIRTGPNTGELFF.

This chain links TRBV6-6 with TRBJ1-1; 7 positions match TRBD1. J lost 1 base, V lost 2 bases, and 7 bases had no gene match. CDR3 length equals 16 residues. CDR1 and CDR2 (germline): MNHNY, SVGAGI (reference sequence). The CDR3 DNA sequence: TGTGCCAGCAGTTACCCCAAAGGGGGCGGGAACACTGAAGCTTTCTTT. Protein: CASSYPKGGGNTEAFF.

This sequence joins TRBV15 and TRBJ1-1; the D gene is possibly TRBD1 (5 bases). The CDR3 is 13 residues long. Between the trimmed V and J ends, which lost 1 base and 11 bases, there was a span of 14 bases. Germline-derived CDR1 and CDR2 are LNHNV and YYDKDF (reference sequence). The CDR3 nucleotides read TGTGCCACCAGCAGAGGCGTTGGACATGGGGCTTTCTTT. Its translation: CATSRGVGHGAFF.

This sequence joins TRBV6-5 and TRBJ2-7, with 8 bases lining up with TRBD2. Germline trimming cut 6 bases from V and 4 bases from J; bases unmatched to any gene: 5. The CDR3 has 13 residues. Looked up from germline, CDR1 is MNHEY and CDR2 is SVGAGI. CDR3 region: CASSSREGYEQYF. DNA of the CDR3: TGTGCCAGCAGCTCCCGGGAGGGGTACGAGCAGTACTTC.

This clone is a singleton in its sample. CDR3: CASSLGRGQVFGETQYF. The CDR3 DNA is TGTGCCAGCAGCTTGGGCAGGGGTCAGGTCTTCGGGGAGACCCAGTACTTC. This chain connects TRBV5-4 to TRBJ2-5; tentatively, D is TRBD1 (6 bases). Trimming pared 0 bases from V and 5 bases from J, leaving 20 bases between. The CDR3 runs 17 residues. Germline CDR1 SGHNT, CDR2 YYREEE (reference sequence).

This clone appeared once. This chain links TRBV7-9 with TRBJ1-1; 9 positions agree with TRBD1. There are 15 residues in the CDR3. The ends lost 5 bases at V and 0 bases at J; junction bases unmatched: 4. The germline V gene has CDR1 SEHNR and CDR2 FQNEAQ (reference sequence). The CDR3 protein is CASSRWDRVNTEAFF. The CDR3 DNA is TGTGCCAGCAGCCGATGGGACAGGGTGAACACTGAAGCTTTCTTT.

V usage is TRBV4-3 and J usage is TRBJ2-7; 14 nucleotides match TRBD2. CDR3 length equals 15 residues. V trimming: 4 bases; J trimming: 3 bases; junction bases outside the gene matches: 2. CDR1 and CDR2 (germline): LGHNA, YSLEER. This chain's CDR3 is CASSLGLAGVYEQYF. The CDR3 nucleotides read TGCGCCAGCAGCCTGGGACTAGCGGGGGTCTACGAGCAGTACTTC.

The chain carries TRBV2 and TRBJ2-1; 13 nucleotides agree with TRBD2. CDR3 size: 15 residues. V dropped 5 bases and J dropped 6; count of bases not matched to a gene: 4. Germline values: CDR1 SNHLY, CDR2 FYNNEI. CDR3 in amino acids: CASSRGLAGVNEQFF. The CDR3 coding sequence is TGTGCCAGCAGTCGCGGACTAGCGGGAGTCAATGAGCAGTTCTTC.

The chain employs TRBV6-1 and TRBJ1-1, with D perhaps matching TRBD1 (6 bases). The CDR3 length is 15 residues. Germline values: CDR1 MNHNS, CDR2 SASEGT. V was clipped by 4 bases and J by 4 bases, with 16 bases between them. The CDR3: CASSVEQGRSTEAFF. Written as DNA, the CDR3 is TGTGCCAGCAGTGTAGAACAGGGTAGAAGCACTGAAGCTTTCTTT.

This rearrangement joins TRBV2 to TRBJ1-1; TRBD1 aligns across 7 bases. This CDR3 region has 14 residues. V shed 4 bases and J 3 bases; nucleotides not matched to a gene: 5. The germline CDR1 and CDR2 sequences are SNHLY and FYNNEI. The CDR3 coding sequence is TGTGCCAGCAGTGCGACAGGGATGTACACTGAAGCTTTCTTT. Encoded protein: CASSATGMYTEAFF.

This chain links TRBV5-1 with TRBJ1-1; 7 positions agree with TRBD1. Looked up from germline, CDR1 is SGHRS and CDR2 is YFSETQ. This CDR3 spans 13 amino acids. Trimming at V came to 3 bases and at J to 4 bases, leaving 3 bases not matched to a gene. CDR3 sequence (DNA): TGCGCCAGCAGCTCACAGGGGAGCACTGAAGCTTTCTTT. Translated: CASSSQGSTEAFF.

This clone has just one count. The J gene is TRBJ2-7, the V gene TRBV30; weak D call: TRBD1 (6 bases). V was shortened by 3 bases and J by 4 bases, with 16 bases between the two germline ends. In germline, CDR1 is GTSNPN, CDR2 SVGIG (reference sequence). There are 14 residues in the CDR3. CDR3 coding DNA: TGTGCCTGGAGGAAGGCAGGGACACGTTACGAGCAGTACTTC. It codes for CAWRKAGTRYEQYF. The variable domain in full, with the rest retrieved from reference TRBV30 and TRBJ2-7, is SQTIHQWPATLVQPVGSPLSLECTVEGTSNPNLYWYRQAAGRGLQLLFYSVGIGQISSEVPQNLSASRPQDRQFILSSKKLLLSDSGFYLCAWRKAGTRYEQYFGPGTRLTVT.

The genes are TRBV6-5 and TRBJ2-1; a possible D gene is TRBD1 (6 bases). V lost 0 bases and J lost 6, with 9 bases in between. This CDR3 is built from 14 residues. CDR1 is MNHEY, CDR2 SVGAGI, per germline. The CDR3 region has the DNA TGTGCCAGCAGTTACTCGAGACAGGCCAATGAGCAGTTCTTC. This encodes CASSYSRQANEQFF.

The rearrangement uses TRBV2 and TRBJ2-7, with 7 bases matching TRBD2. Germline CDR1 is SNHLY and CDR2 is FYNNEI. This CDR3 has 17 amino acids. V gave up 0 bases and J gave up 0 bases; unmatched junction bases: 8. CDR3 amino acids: CASSEAAGSALSYEQYF. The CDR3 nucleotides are TGTGCCAGCAGTGAAGCAGCGGGGTCAGCTCTCTCCTACGAGCAGTACTTC. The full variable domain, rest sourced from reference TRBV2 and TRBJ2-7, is EPEVTQTPSHQVTQMGQEVILRCVPISNHLYFYWYRQILGQKVEFLVSFYNNEISEKSEIFDDQFSVERPDGSNFTLKIRSTKLEDSAMYFCASSEAAGSALSYEQYFGPGTRLTVT.

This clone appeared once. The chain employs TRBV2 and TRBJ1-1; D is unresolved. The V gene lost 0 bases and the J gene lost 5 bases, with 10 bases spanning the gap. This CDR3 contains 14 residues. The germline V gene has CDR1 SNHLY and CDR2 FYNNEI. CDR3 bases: TGTGCCAGCAGTGAAGCGCTTCGGCGGACTGAAGCTTTCTTT. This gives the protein CASSEALRRTEAFF.

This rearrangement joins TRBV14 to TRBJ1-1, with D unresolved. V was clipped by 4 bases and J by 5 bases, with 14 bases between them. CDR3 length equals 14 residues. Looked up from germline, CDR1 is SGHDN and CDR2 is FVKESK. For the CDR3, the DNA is TGTGCCAGCAGCCTACGGGTAGGCCTTACTGAAGCTTTCTTT. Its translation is CASSLRVGLTEAFF.

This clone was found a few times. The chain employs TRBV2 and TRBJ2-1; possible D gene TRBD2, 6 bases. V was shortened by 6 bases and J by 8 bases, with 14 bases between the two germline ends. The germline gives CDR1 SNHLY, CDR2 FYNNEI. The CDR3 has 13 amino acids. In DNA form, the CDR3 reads TGTGCCAGCAGGGGGACTTATCTTGATGAGCAGTTCTTC. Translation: CASRGTYLDEQFF.

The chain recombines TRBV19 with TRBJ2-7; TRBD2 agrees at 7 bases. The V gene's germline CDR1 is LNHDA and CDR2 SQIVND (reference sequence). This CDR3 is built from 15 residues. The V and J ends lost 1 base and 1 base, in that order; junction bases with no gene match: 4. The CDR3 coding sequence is TGTGCCAGTAGTATAGTGGCTAGCGGTTCCTACGAGCAGTACTTC. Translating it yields CASSIVASGSYEQYF. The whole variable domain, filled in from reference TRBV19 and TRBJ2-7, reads DGGITQSPKYLFRKEGQNVTLSCEQNLNHDAMYWYRQDPGQGLRLIYYSQIVNDFQKGDIAEGYSVSREKKESFPLTVTSAQKNPTAFYLCASSIVASGSYEQYFGPGTRLTVT.

CDR3 residues: CASSSTSYLGGYTF. The CDR3 DNA reads as TGTGCCAGCAGTTCTACCTCATATCTAGGCGGCTACACCTTC. The V and J genes are TRBV2 and TRBJ1-2; unclear D gene. The CDR3 length is 14 residues. V lost 5 bases to trimming and J lost 8 bases, with 18 bases between them. Germline V CDR1 and CDR2: SNHLY, FYNNEI.

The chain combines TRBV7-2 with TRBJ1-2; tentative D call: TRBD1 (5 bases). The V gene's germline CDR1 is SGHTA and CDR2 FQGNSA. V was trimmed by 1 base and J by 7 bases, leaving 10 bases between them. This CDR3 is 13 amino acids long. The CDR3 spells CASSLVGGAGYTF. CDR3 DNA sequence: TGTGCCAGCAGCTTAGTTGGAGGGGCTGGCTACACCTTC.